The rows below give T cell receptor beta chains drawn from one sample of a study of cytomegalovirus exposure and HLA in healthy donors. This table comes from immunoSEQ multiplex PCR, and its TCRdb copy is limited to in-frame clones, with some not included. The table includes more than 130,000 clones, just under 80% detected once. The sequencing sample was made of PBMCs. These receptors were obtained from a man aged 30 to 39 in good health and CMV-seronegative. Each CDR3 is given with its conserved first and last residue.

>TRBJ2-7|TRBV28
CASSQRAGGWEQYF
>TRBJ1-1|TRBV7-9
CASSLLGGAAEAFF
>TRBJ1-6|TRBV19
CASMTGNSPLHF
>TRBJ2-7|TRBV5-4
CASSQDLAGSTFSYEQYF
>TRBJ1-1|TRBV29-1
CSGRGAMGNTEAFF
>TRBJ2-2|TRBV7-2
CASSLVFRLADTGELFF
>TRBJ1-3|TRBV4-2
CASSAGLSSGNTIYF
>TRBJ1-5|TRBV19
CAGRTGPDQPQHF
>TRBJ1-6|TRBV5-4
CASSFPDNSPLHF
>TRBJ1-4|TRBV5-1
CASSFSDIALDEKLFF
>TRBJ1-1|TRBV28
CASKFGMNTEAFF
>TRBJ2-3|TRBV28
CASGQASTDTQYF
>TRBJ1-2|TRBV27
CASSFGVAYGYTF
>TRBJ2-7|TRBV29-1
CSVEGSGSSSYEQYF
>TRBJ2-5|TRBV7-7
CASSLEAGGPLQETQYF
>TRBJ1-4|TRBV28
CASSKGGGAKLATNEKLFF
>TRBJ1-5|TRBV28
CASRPGQLFNQPQHF
>TRBJ1-1|TRBV7-9
CASRRVGRGPSMNTEAFF
>TRBJ2-7|TRBV6-6
CASKGGLYEQYF
>TRBJ1-1|TRBV29-1
CSVGTGNTEAFF
>TRBJ1-2|TRBV7-8
CASSSPIGRDGYTF
>TRBJ2-1|TRBV15
CATSSERGGPLGQFF
>TRBJ2-3|TRBV4-1
CASSLAAPSTDTQYF
>TRBJ1-5|TRBV6-1
CASSVGGTGVGNQPQNF